Listed here are 21 T cell receptor beta chains from one sample, sequenced in a study of T cell responses to AZD1222 COVID-19 vaccine. Some clones are missing from TCRdb's copy, which holds only in-frame ones; the method was immunoSEQ multiplex PCR. The table has roughly 170,000 clones, 85% to 95% seen once. Sequencing used peripheral blood, obtained 28 days after the second AZD1222 dose. The receptor source for this set is an adult who received the AZD1222 COVID-19 vaccine.

This chain connects TRBV10-3 to TRBJ2-7, with 7 nucleotides matching TRBD1. V gave up 6 bases and J gave up 3 bases; unmatched junction bases: 5. CDR3 size: 13 residues. The germline V gene has CDR1 ENHRY and CDR2 SYGVKD. CDR3 bases: TGTGCCATCAGGAGGGACAGTAACTACGAGCAGTACTTC. It encodes CAIRRDSNYEQYF.

The chain links TRBV3-1 (or the pseudogene TRBV3-2) to TRBJ1-2, with TRBD1 matching over 9 bases. Germline V CDR1 and CDR2: LGHDT, YNNKEL (reference sequence). The CDR3 sequence is 14 residues long. Losses at the gene ends were 2 bases for V and 7 bases for J; bases not matched to a gene: 5. CDR3: CASSQNPGQGGYTF. The CDR3 DNA reads TGTGCCAGCAGCCAAAATCCGGGACAGGGTGGCTACACCTTC.

V and J are TRBV7-2 and TRBJ1-5; a possible D gene is TRBD1 (5 bases). This CDR3 has 15 residues. Trimming removed 3 bases from V and 4 bases from J, with 13 bases in between. Germline V lookup: CDR1 SGHTA, CDR2 FQGNSA. CDR3 residues: CASSFRDGWNQPQHF. CDR3 DNA sequence: TGTGCCAGCAGCTTCCGGGACGGGTGGAATCAGCCCCAGCATTTT.

About this clone: At the DNA level, this CDR3 is encoded by other sequences in the same sample as well. This chain uses TRBV7-2 with TRBJ2-5, with TRBD1 matching 9 bases. Germline CDR1 and CDR2: SGHTA and FQGNSA. With V trimmed by 1 base and J by 4 bases, 7 bases remained unmatched. The CDR3 totals 16 residues. CDR3 DNA: TGTGCCAGCAGCTTAGAGGACAGGGGAGGTAGAGAGACCCAGTACTTC. It specifies CASSLEDRGGRETQYF.

The CDR3 DNA reads TGCGCCAGCAGCCTAACAATAGCGGGAGGAAATTACAATGAGCAGTTCTTC. This sequence encodes CASSLTIAGGNYNEQFF. The chain links TRBV5-1 to TRBJ2-1; TRBD2 matches 10 bases. This CDR3 region has 17 residues. Per the germline V gene, CDR1 is SGHRS and CDR2 is YFSETQ. Germline trimming cut 4 bases from V and 4 bases from J; bases unmatched to any gene: 11.

The gene calls are TRBV28 and TRBJ2-1, with a possible D match to TRBD2 (5 bases). This CDR3 spans 14 amino acids. CDR1 is MDHEN, CDR2 SYDVKM, per germline. Trimming took 11 bases from V and 5 from J, leaving 19 bases between them. The CDR3 DNA reads TGTGCCGTCTCCCTTGGTCTAGCACACAATGAGCAGTTCTTC. Encoded protein: CAVSLGLAHNEQFF. The entire variable domain, with the rest obtained from reference TRBV28 and TRBJ2-1, is as follows: DVKVTQSSRYLVKRTGEKVFLECVQDMDHENMFWYRQDPGLGLRLIYFSYDVKMKEKGDIPEGYSVSREKKERFSLILESASTNQTSMYLCAVSLGLAHNEQFFGPGTRLTVL.

Worth noting for this clone: This sample also contains other DNA sequences that code for the same CDR3. The genes are TRBV6-2 or TRBV6-3 and TRBJ1-5; TRBD1 agrees at 7 bases. The CDR3 extends over 14 amino acids. V shed 6 bases, J shed 0 bases, and the junction held 2 bases outside the gene matches. The V gene's germline CDR1 is MNHEY and CDR2 SVGEGT. In DNA form, the CDR3 reads TGTGCCAGCAGCAGGACAGGTAGCAATCAGCCCCAGCATTTT. Protein: CASSRTGSNQPQHF.

The J gene is TRBJ2-7, the V gene TRBV19; D is possibly TRBD2 (6 bases). The CDR3 spans 15 residues. CDR1 is LNHDA and CDR2 is SQIVND in the germline V gene (reference sequence). Deletions cut 4 bases from V and 2 bases from J, with 15 bases between. In nucleotides, the CDR3 is TGTGCCAGTAGTAGAGCGGAGGGGCTCGCCTACGAGCAGTACTTC. Translated, it gives CASSRAEGLAYEQYF.

This sequence joins TRBV7-9 and TRBJ1-2; 9 bases agree with TRBD1. Germline V CDR1 and CDR2: SEHNR, FQNEAQ (reference sequence). Trimming took 1 base from V and 8 from J; bases not matched to a gene: 8. The CDR3 consists of 15 residues. CDR3 in DNA: TGTGCCAGCAGCTTAGGACCGGGACAGGGTAACGGCTACACCTTC. It translates to CASSLGPGQGNGYTF. Variable domain in full (rest from reference TRBV7-9 and TRBJ1-2): DTGVSQNPRHKITKRGQNVTFRCDPISEHNRLYWYRQTLGQGPEFLTYFQNEAQLEKSRLLSDRFSAERPKGSFSTLEIQRTEQGDSAMYLCASSLGPGQGNGYTFGSGTRLTVV.

The V gene is TRBV7-9, the J gene TRBJ1-2; TRBD1 agrees at 8 bases. CDR1 is SEHNR and CDR2 is FQNEAQ in the germline V gene (reference sequence). This CDR3 contains 19 residues. V gave up 2 bases and J gave up 8 bases; unmatched junction bases: 22. Here the CDR3 DNA reads TGTGCCAGCAGCTTACCATGGGGGACCGGGACAGGTTTTCAGAAGGGCTACACCTTC. Translating gives CASSLPWGTGTGFQKGYTF.

This chain joins TRBV30 and TRBJ1-6; D uncertain. This CDR3 comprises 15 residues. From germline, CDR1 is GTSNPN and CDR2 SVGIG (reference sequence). V was pared by 1 base and J by 7 bases, with 14 bases between. CDR3 sequence (DNA): TGTGCCTGGAGTGGGACCGGGAGAGGAAATTCACCCCTCCACTTT. This encodes CAWSGTGRGNSPLHF.

J is TRBJ2-1 and V is TRBV5-1, with D perhaps matching TRBD1 or TRBD2 (5 bases each). V was cut by 4 bases and J by 5 bases, with 19 bases left in between. Germline V gives CDR1 SGHRS, CDR2 YFSETQ. CDR3 length: 16 amino acids. The CDR3 DNA reads TGCGCCAGCAGCCAACGGGCGGTGGGGGTTAACAATGAGCAGTTCTTC. Translated: CASSQRAVGVNNEQFF. The entire variable domain, with the rest obtained from reference TRBV5-1 and TRBJ2-1, is as follows: KAGVTQTPRYLIKTRGQQVTLSCSPISGHRSVSWYQQTPGQGLQFLFEYFSETQRNKGNFPGRFSGRQFSNSRSEMNVSTLELGDSALYLCASSQRAVGVNNEQFFGPGTRLTVL.

The chain combines TRBV7-2 with TRBJ1-1, with TRBD1 identical over 7 bases. CDR1 is SGHTA, CDR2 FQGNSA, per germline. The CDR3 is 16 amino acids. Trimming took 4 bases from V and 0 from J; bases not matched to a gene: 8. As DNA, the CDR3 is TGTGCCAGCAGCTCAAAGCTAACAGGGGTGAACACTGAAGCTTTCTTT. Protein sequence: CASSSKLTGVNTEAFF.

This clone was counted only a few times. The genes are TRBV30 and TRBJ1-2; D is possibly TRBD1 (6 bases). V dropped 1 base and J dropped 8 bases, with 14 bases sitting between them. This CDR3 is 13 amino acids long. CDR1 GTSNPN and CDR2 SVGIG come from the germline V gene (reference sequence). CDR3 protein: CAWSGGGGQGYTF. In nucleotides, the CDR3 is TGTGCCTGGAGTGGCGGTGGGGGGCAAGGCTACACCTTC.

This chain links TRBV3-1 (or the pseudogene TRBV3-2) with TRBJ2-2; D is undetermined. V lost 1 base and J 3 bases, leaving 15 bases between the germline ends. The CDR3 sequence is 17 residues long. CDR1 and CDR2 (germline): LGHDT, YNNKEL (reference sequence). CDR3: CASSQVIRLIDTGELFF. In nucleotides, the CDR3 is TGTGCCAGCAGCCAAGTAATCCGCCTCATCGACACCGGGGAGCTGTTTTTT.

This sequence joins TRBV12-3 or TRBV12-4 and TRBJ2-3; D is unclear. The germline V and J ends were trimmed by 6 bases and 3 bases, with 10 bases remaining between them. The CDR3 has 13 amino acids. The CDR3 DNA sequence: TGTGCCAGCAGGCCCGGTGGGACAGATACGCAGTATTTT. This sequence encodes CASRPGGTDTQYF.

This clone came up once. The chain joins TRBV15 to TRBJ2-5; D ambiguous. CDR1 is LNHNV, CDR2 YYDKDF, per germline (reference sequence). The CDR3 is made up of 11 amino acids. V lost 0 bases, J lost 5 bases, and 1 base lay in between. The CDR3 DNA follows: TGTGCCACCAGCAGAGACGAGACCCAGTACTTC. Translating it yields CATSRDETQYF. The whole variable domain, remainder taken from reference TRBV15 and TRBJ2-5, is DAMVIQNPRYQVTQFGKPVTLSCSQTLNHNVMYWYQQKSSQAPKLLFHYYDKDFNNEADTPDNFQSRRPNTSFCFLDIRSPGLGDTAMYLCATSRDETQYFGPGTRLLVL.

V is TRBV4-3 and J is TRBJ1-1; D perhaps matches TRBD1 (5 bases). Germline assignment: CDR1 LGHNA and CDR2 YSLEER. This CDR3 region has 14 residues. Trimming left V 3 bases short and J 1 base short, with 9 bases between. CDR3 amino acids: CASSHPDRNTEAFF. The CDR3, as DNA: TGCGCCAGCAGCCACCCCGACAGGAACACTGAAGCTTTCTTT.

This sequence joins TRBV13 and TRBJ1-6; D not certain. The CDR3 is 15 amino acids. The germline V gene encodes CDR1 PRHDT and CDR2 FYEKMQ (reference sequence). With 1 base removed from V and 8 bases from J, the gap between germline ends came to 12 bases. The CDR3 here is CASSLVGEGYSPLHF. The CDR3 bases are TGTGCCAGCAGCTTAGTGGGAGAAGGGTATTCACCCCTCCACTTT. Variable domain in full (rest from reference TRBV13 and TRBJ1-6): AAGVIQSPRHLIKEKRETATLKCYPIPRHDTVYWYQQGPGQDPQFLISFYEKMQSDKGSIPDRFSAQQFSDYHSELNMSSLELGDSALYFCASSLVGEGYSPLHFGNGTRLTVT.

As to this clone: Other DNA sequences in the sample encode the same CDR3. The chain recombines TRBV18 with TRBJ1-3; D is uncertain. This CDR3 spans 12 amino acids. The V end was cut by 3 bases, the J end by 4 bases, with 4 bases between. CDR1 and CDR2 from the germline V gene are KGHSH and LQKENI. This CDR3 is CASSPQGNTIYF. The CDR3 bases are TGTGCCAGCTCACCGCAGGGAAACACCATATATTTT.

The chain is built from TRBV7-2 and TRBJ2-3, with 10 bases that match TRBD2. Germline V gene data show CDR1 as SGHTA and CDR2 as FQGNSA. The CDR3 extends over 16 amino acids. Trimming cost V 7 bases and J 1 base; bases outside gene matches: 8. The CDR3 protein is CASTPRLAGGTDTQYF. The DNA for the CDR3 is TGTGCCAGCACCCCCCGCCTAGCGGGGGGCACAGATACGCAGTATTTT.